Below are 17 T cell receptor beta chains sequenced from a single sample in a study of blood T cells in healthy people across ages. Sample-barcoded 5' priming and a J-beta primer mix drove a second PCR of roughly 7 to 11 cycles. Each CDR3 protein is one row after TCRdb ran MiXCR on the 5' RACE reads. The table includes 1.5 million to 2 million distinct CDR3 sequences, roughly 27% detected once. The sample comprised blood. These TCRs come from a woman in her twenties or thirties in good health.

Only a few counts were recorded for this clonotype. This chain connects TRBV9 to TRBJ1-1, with a tentative D call TRBD1 (5 bases). CDR1 is SGDLS and CDR2 is YYNGEE in the germline V gene. V was clipped by 4 bases and J by 4 bases, with 14 bases between them. The CDR3 length is 14 residues. CDR3 loop: CASSSSLGGTEAFF. The CDR3 DNA follows: TGTGCCAGCAGCTCATCACTCGGGGGCACTGAAGCTTTCTTT.

This clonotype was seen repeatedly, ten times or more. V and J are TRBV4-2 and TRBJ2-1, with 11 bases lining up with TRBD2. Germline V gives CDR1 LGHNA, CDR2 YNFKEQ. V was clipped by 3 bases and J by 3 bases; unmatched bases: 4. The CDR3 totals 16 residues. For the CDR3, the DNA is TGTGCCAGCAGCCACCTTACTAGCGGGGGCTACAATGAGCAGTTCTTC. It specifies CASSHLTSGGYNEQFF.

This rearrangement joins TRBV28 to TRBJ2-4, with 7 bases aligning to TRBD1. Germline-derived CDR1 and CDR2 are MDHEN and SYDVKM. The junction had 21 bases not matched to a gene; V was cut back by 7 bases and J by 0 bases. The CDR3 has 20 residues. In DNA, the CDR3 is TGTGCCAGCACCCGACTACAGGGGACAGAAACCATAATAGCCAAAAACATTCAGTACTTC. Protein product: CASTRLQGTETIIAKNIQYF.

The J gene is TRBJ2-5, the V gene TRBV12-3 or TRBV12-4, with TRBD2 matching 15 bases. There are 17 residues in the CDR3. Trimming removed 3 bases from V and 4 bases from J; junction bases left unmatched: 6. Here the CDR3 DNA reads TGTGCCAGCAGTTTGAGGACTAGCGGGAGGGCCAGAGAGACCCAGTACTTC. Protein product: CASSLRTSGRARETQYF.

Many counts were recorded for this clonotype. The chain links TRBV4-3 to TRBJ2-5; perhaps TRBD2 as D (5 bases). V was trimmed by 1 base and J by 4 bases, leaving 10 bases between them. The V gene's germline CDR1 is LGHNA and CDR2 YSLEER. The CDR3 extends over 14 amino acids. The CDR3 sequence is CASSQAGGGETQYF. The CDR3 bases are TGCGCCAGCAGCCAAGCAGGAGGCGGAGAGACCCAGTACTTC.

Of note for this clonotype: Being one base from a much bigger clone, this may be a read error. The rearrangement joins TRBV29-1 to TRBJ2-4; TRBD2 matches 8 bases. Trimming at V came to 5 bases and at J to 13 bases, leaving 16 bases not matched to a gene. The germline CDR1 and CDR2 sequences are SQVTM and ANQGSEA. The CDR3 is 14 residues long. Here the CDR3 reads CSVYQTSGYNEQYF. Written as DNA, the CDR3 is TGCAGCGTTTATCAAACTAGCGGCTACAATGAGCAGTACTTC.

This clonotype was found a few times. Since a much larger clone is just one base distant, this may be a read error. J is TRBJ2-1 and V is TRBV9; 10 bases agree with TRBD2. CDR1 SGDLS and CDR2 YYNGEE come from the germline V gene. The CDR3 loop spans 16 amino acids. V shed 7 bases, J shed 10 bases, and the junction held 17 bases outside the gene matches. CDR3 sequence reads: CASGARVAGGSGEQFF. In nucleotides, the CDR3 is TGTGCCAGCGGCGCCCGAGTAGCGGGAGGATCTGGGGAGCAGTTCTTC.

With regard to this clonotype: Relative to the germline gene, one junction end is altered; a read error may explain this. The chain couples TRBV6-5 to TRBJ2-1, with 12 bases matching TRBD2. Germline V gives CDR1 MNHEY, CDR2 SVGAGI. The CDR3 extends over 15 amino acids. CDR3 sequence: CASSQGTSGLNGQFF. CDR3 DNA sequence: TGTGCCAGCAGTCAAGGGACTAGCGGGTTGAATGGGCAGTTCTTC.

The V and J genes are TRBV11-2 and TRBJ2-7; 11 bases fit TRBD1. CDR1 is SGHAT, CDR2 FQNNGV, per germline. With 5 bases clipped from V and 4 bases from J, the junction kept 13 bases outside the gene matches. The CDR3 is 17 amino acids. The CDR3 nucleotides are TGTGCCAGCAGCCCCCTCCAAGGACAGGGGGCTTCTTACGAGCAGTACTTC. Its translation is CASSPLQGQGASYEQYF.

The V and J genes are TRBV7-2 and TRBJ2-3; the match to TRBD2 covers 8 bases. V lost 5 bases, J lost 6 bases, and 13 bases stayed unmatched. The CDR3 contains 16 residues. Germline values: CDR1 SGHTA, CDR2 FQGNSA. CDR3 protein: CASSPPRGTSTDTQYF. The DNA of the CDR3 is TGTGCCAGCAGCCCCCCTAGGGGGACTAGTACCGATACGCAGTATTTT.

This clonotype has more than one count but fewer than ten. This chain uses TRBV12-3 or TRBV12-4 with TRBJ1-5; 7 nucleotides agree with TRBD1. The CDR3 sequence is 15 residues long. J gave up 6 bases and V 5 bases, and 10 bases lay outside the gene matches. CDR3 nucleotides: TGTGCCAGCAGTGGTACTACAGGGGTCTCTCAGCCCCAGCATTTT. Translating gives CASSGTTGVSQPQHF.

The gene calls are TRBV2 and TRBJ2-1, with 10 nucleotides matching TRBD2. With 7 bases clipped from V and 9 bases from J, the junction kept 12 bases outside the gene matches. Germline V lookup: CDR1 SNHLY, CDR2 FYNNEI. This CDR3 comprises 15 residues. For the CDR3, the DNA is TGTGCCAGCAAGCGAAGCGGGGGGGCGTCACTTGAGCAGTTCTTC. Its protein is CASKRSGGASLEQFF.

The rearrangement joins TRBV18 to TRBJ2-1; D unclear. Trimming removed 2 bases from V and 5 bases from J, with 7 bases in between. Germline V gene sequence: CDR1 KGHSH, CDR2 LQKENI. This CDR3 contains 13 residues. CDR3 sequence (DNA): TGTGCCAGCTCACCAATCTCGGACAATGAGCAGTTCTTC. Its translation: CASSPISDNEQFF.

This clonotype was seen a few times. The chain links TRBV29-1 to TRBJ2-5, with D unclear. Per the germline V gene, CDR1 is SQVTM and CDR2 is ANQGSEA. The ends were cut back, 6 bases at V and 2 bases at J, with 7 bases in the middle. The CDR3 is 11 amino acids. DNA for the CDR3: TGCAGCGTCGGCCCTCAAGAGACCCAGTACTTC. Its protein is CSVGPQETQYF.

Comments on this clonotype: One junction end does not reproduce the germline sequence, and a read error may be involved. This CDR3 reads CRAKTGPQPQHF. The CDR3 region has the DNA TGCAGGGCTAAGACAGGGCCTCAGCCCCAGCATTTT. V and J are TRBV20-1 and TRBJ1-5, with 7 bases lining up with TRBD1. The CDR3 consists of 12 residues. Germline lookup yields CDR1 DFQATT and CDR2 SNEGSKA (reference sequence).

This clonotype was observed a handful of times. This chain links TRBV6-2 or TRBV6-3 with TRBJ2-2; no clear D gene. The germline V and J ends were trimmed by 6 bases and 1 base, with 9 bases remaining between them. Germline loops: CDR1 MNHEY, CDR2 SVGEGT. This CDR3 has 14 residues. This CDR3 is CASRRAGNTGELFF. The CDR3 region has the DNA TGTGCCAGCAGACGGGCAGGGAACACCGGGGAGCTGTTTTTT.

This clonotype has only a few counts. This chain connects TRBV12-3 or TRBV12-4 to TRBJ2-1; TRBD1 agrees at 7 bases. The V and J ends lost 4 bases and 6 bases, in that order; junction bases with no gene match: 6. The CDR3 has 14 residues. Here the CDR3 DNA reads TGTGCCAGCAGTTCCGGAGACAGGGTCAATGAGCAGTTCTTC. It encodes CASSSGDRVNEQFF.